This T cell receptor beta chain was found in a study of blood T cells in healthy people across ages. Donors ranged from 6 to 90 years old and were healthy Caucasians in Russia. The use of a sample-barcoded 5' primer and a J-beta primer mix characterized a second PCR of roughly 6 to 11 cycles. All samples gave at least 2.5 million CDR3-containing paired-end reads. TCRdb independently ran MiXCR on the 5' RACE reads; one entry per CDR3 protein. The sample shows some 900,000 distinct CDR3 sequences, 45% to 50% of them seen only once. The CDR3 sequence is 16 residues long. From germline, CDR1 is KGHDR and CDR2 SFDVKD. The V end was cut by 4 bases, the J end by 5 bases, with 17 bases between.

The clonotype originates from a man aged 25 to 40 in good health. Sequencing used blood. This chain connects TRBV24-1 to TRBJ2-1; D is uncertain. The CDR3: CATSDRDAGFDNEQFF. For the CDR3, the DNA is TGTGCCACCAGTGACCGCGACGCCGGGTTCGACAATGAGCAGTTCTTC.